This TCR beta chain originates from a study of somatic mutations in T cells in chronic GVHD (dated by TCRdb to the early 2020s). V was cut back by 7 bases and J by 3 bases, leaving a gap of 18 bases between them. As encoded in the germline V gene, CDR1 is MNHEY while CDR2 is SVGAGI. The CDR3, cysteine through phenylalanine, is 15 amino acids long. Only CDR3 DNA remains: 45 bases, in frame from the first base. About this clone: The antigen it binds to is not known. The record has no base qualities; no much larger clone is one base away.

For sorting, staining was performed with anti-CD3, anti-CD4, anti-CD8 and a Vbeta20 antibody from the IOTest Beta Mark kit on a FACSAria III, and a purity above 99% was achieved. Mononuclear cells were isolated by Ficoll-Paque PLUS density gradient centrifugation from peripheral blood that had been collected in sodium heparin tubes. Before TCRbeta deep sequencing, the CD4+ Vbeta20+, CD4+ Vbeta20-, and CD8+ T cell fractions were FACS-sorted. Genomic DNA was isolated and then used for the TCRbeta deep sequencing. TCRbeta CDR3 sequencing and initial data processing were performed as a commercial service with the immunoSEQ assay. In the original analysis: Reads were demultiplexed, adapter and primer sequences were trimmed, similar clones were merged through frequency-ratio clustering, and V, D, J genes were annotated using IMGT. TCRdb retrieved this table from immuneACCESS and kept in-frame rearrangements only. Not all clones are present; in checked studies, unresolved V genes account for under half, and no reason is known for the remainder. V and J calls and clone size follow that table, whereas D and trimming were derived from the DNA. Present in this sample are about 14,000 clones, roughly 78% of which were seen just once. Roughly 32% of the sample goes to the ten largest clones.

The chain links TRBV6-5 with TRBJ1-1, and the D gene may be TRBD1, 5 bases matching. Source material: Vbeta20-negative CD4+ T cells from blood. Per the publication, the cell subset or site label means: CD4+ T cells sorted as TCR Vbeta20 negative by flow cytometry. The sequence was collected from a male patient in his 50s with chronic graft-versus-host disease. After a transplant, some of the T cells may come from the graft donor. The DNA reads TGTGCCAGCATAAACCGAAGGGGAGGCCACACTGAAGCTTTCTTT. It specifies CASINRRGGHTEAFF.